These 29 T cell receptor beta chains were all obtained from the same sample, sequenced in a study of T cells in Graves' hyperthyroidism and ophthalmopathy. The TCR beta CDR3 regions underwent amplification using RNA transcripts as the source. The primer set for the first-round RT-PCR of the TCR CDR3 was HTBI. TCRdb independently ran MiXCR on the multiplex PCR reads; one entry per CDR3 protein. The sample includes a few hundred thousand distinct CDR3 sequences, 46% of them seen just once. The sequenced sample consisted of peripheral blood or thyroid tissue (not recorded which). All receptors derive from a woman aged 18-35 years with Graves' hyperthyroidism.

Comments on this clonotype: This may arise from a read error, as a much more abundant clone is one base away. The CDR3 carries no conserved terminal phenylalanine or tryptophan, so it likely arises from a read error. The chain has TRBV7-2 and TRBJ1-1; D may be TRBD1 (5 bases). CDR1 is SGHTA and CDR2 is FQGNSA in the germline V gene. CDR3 length: 16 amino acids. V lost 5 bases and J 1 base, leaving 17 bases between the germline ends. CDR3 amino acids: CASSVSGGSTNTEAFI. The CDR3 region has the DNA TGTGCCAGCAGCGTTAGCGGGGGGAGTACGAACACTGAAGCTTTCATT.

This clonotype was counted at least ten times. This chain connects TRBV10-2 to TRBJ1-6; D not resolved. Germline-derived CDR1 and CDR2 are WSHSY and SAAADI. V gave up 5 bases and J gave up 6 bases, with 11 bases separating them. The CDR3 is made up of 14 amino acids. The CDR3: CASSLRTVNSPLHF. The DNA of the CDR3 is TGCGCCAGCAGTCTACGGACTGTTAATTCACCCCTCCACTTT.

The chain employs TRBV6-1 and TRBJ1-4, with unresolved D. Per germline, CDR1 MNHNS and CDR2 SASEGT. The length of the CDR3 is 13 residues. Trimming took 2 bases from V and 4 from J, leaving 5 bases between them. CDR3 amino acids: CASSEQFNEKLFF. CDR3 nucleotides: TGTGCCAGCAGTGAACAGTTTAATGAAAAACTGTTTTTT.

This clonotype was seen a few times. The V gene is TRBV10-3, the J gene TRBJ1-1; D may be TRBD1 (6 bases). V shed 10 bases and J shed 5 bases, with 17 bases lying between them. Germline V gives CDR1 ENHRY, CDR2 SYGVKD. The CDR3 consists of 13 residues. This CDR3 reads CASGIEGGTEAFF. The CDR3 DNA is TGTGCCAGCGGTATTGAGGGGGGTACTGAAGCTTTCTTT.

Of note for this clonotype: An end of the junction differs from the germline gene, which may be a read error. The V call is TRBV10-3, the J call TRBJ1-5, with D perhaps TRBD1 (5 bases). Germline V gives CDR1 ENHRY, CDR2 SYGVKD. The CDR3 spans 15 residues. CDR3 coding DNA: TGTGCCAGCAGTTTTCGGGGGAAGGGCAATCAGCCCCAGCATTTT. Protein: CASSFRGKGNQPQHF.

This clonotype showed up many times. The V gene is TRBV24-1, the J gene TRBJ2-7; D ambiguous. Germline V gives CDR1 KGHDR, CDR2 SFDVKD. The CDR3 loop spans 12 amino acids. Deletions cut 2 bases from V and 6 bases from J, with 7 bases between. The CDR3 reads CATSDSIGEQYF. The CDR3 nucleotides are TGTGCCACCAGTGATTCCATAGGCGAGCAGTACTTC.

CDR3 region: CASSLWLNTEAFF. CDR3 in DNA: TGCGCCAGCAGCTTGTGGCTAAACACTGAAGCTTTCTTT. The chain uses TRBV5-1 and TRBJ1-1; D not resolved. V dropped 1 base and J dropped 2 bases, with 6 bases sitting between them. In germline, CDR1 is SGHRS, CDR2 YFSETQ. The CDR3 length is 13 residues.

Ten or more counts support this clonotype. J is TRBJ2-5 and V is TRBV24-1, with a possible D match to TRBD1 (5 bases). Germline-derived CDR1 and CDR2 are KGHDR and SFDVKD. V was clipped by 3 bases and J by 5 bases, with 12 bases between them. The CDR3 has 14 amino acids. The CDR3 sequence is CATSDPDSPETQYF. DNA for the CDR3: TGTGCCACCAGTGATCCTGACAGCCCTGAGACCCAGTACTTC.

This clonotype came up a few times. The chain has TRBV5-1 and TRBJ2-5; 14 bases map to TRBD2. The length of the CDR3 is 15 residues. V shed 3 bases, J shed 2 bases, and the junction held 0 bases outside the gene matches. Germline values: CDR1 SGHRS, CDR2 YFSETQ. For the CDR3, the DNA is TGCGCCAGCAGCTGGACTAGCGGGAGGCAAGAGACCCAGTACTTC. Its translation is CASSWTSGRQETQYF.

The chain is built from TRBV20-1 and TRBJ1-5, with 7 bases lining up with TRBD1. There are 18 residues in the CDR3. The germline CDR1 and CDR2 sequences are DFQATT and SNEGSKA (reference sequence). The J segment lost 0 bases and the V segment lost 0 bases, leaving 11 bases of the junction unmatched. The CDR3 is CSARDLDRKHDSNQPQHF. The CDR3 region has the DNA TGCAGTGCTAGAGATTTGGACAGGAAGCACGATAGCAATCAGCCCCAGCATTTT.

This clonotype has just a few counts. The J gene is TRBJ2-7, the V gene TRBV7-2, with 7 bases aligning to TRBD1. Unmatched junction bases numbered 7, after V lost 4 bases and J lost 4 bases. In germline, CDR1 is SGHTA, CDR2 FQGNSA. The CDR3 runs 14 residues. As DNA, the CDR3 is TGTGCCAGCAGCTCGTACAGGGGTTCTTACGAGCAGTACTTC. It translates to CASSSYRGSYEQYF.

V is TRBV5-4 and J is TRBJ1-4; no definite D call. The CDR3 covers 14 residues. Between the trimmed V and J ends, which lost 0 bases and 10 bases, there was a span of 13 bases. CDR1 and CDR2 from the germline V gene are SGHNT and YYREEE (reference sequence). CDR3 nucleotides: TGTGCCAGCAGCTTGGTAGGGATAGGAGGAAAACTGTTTTTT. This translates into CASSLVGIGGKLFF.

This chain links TRBV2 with TRBJ1-1; D remains ambiguous. CDR3 length: 14 residues. V was cut by 6 bases and J by 4 bases, with 15 bases left in between. Germline loops: CDR1 SNHLY, CDR2 FYNNEI. The CDR3 DNA reads as TGTGCCAGCAGGAAGGGCAGTCGTACCACTGAAGCTTTCTTT. Protein: CASRKGSRTTEAFF. The variable domain in full, with the rest retrieved from reference TRBV2 and TRBJ1-1, is EPEVTQTPSHQVTQMGQEVILRCVPISNHLYFYWYRQILGQKVEFLVSFYNNEISEKSEIFDDQFSVERPDGSNFTLKIRSTKLEDSAMYFCASRKGSRTTEAFFGQGTRLTVV.

This clonotype appeared a few times. The chain couples TRBV2 to TRBJ2-7; D unclear. CDR1 is SNHLY and CDR2 is FYNNEI in the germline V gene. The CDR3 is 12 amino acids. Trimming cost V 5 bases and J 3 bases, with 8 bases left between them. In DNA, the CDR3 is TGTGCCAGCAGTTACCCCAACTACGAGCAGTACTTC. This encodes CASSYPNYEQYF. The complete variable domain, with remaining parts taken from reference TRBV2 and TRBJ2-7, reads EPEVTQTPSHQVTQMGQEVILRCVPISNHLYFYWYRQILGQKVEFLVSFYNNEISEKSEIFDDQFSVERPDGSNFTLKIRSTKLEDSAMYFCASSYPNYEQYFGPGTRLTVT.

The J gene is TRBJ1-6, the V gene TRBV19; the D gene is possibly TRBD1 (5 bases). CDR1 and CDR2 (germline): LNHDA, SQIVND (reference sequence). The V and J ends lost 10 bases and 13 bases respectively, with 20 bases between them. The CDR3 is 13 residues long. CDR3 DNA: TGTGCCACTACGGGGCGACGGGATCAGCCCCTCCACTTT. Translated: CATTGRRDQPLHF.

J is TRBJ1-4 and V is TRBV29-1; 7 bases are a match to TRBD1. Losses at the gene ends were 3 bases for V and 8 bases for J; bases not matched to a gene: 18. CDR1 and CDR2 (germline): SQVTM, ANQGSEA. This CDR3 comprises 17 residues. The chain's CDR3 is CSVDQHTGVEDGEKLFF. The DNA for the CDR3 is TGCAGCGTTGACCAACATACAGGGGTGGAGGATGGGGAAAAACTGTTTTTT.

This clonotype was counted only a few times. One junction end does not reproduce the germline sequence, and a read error may be involved. This sequence joins TRBV4-1 and TRBJ2-7, with 13 bases identical to TRBD2. The CDR3 loop spans 16 amino acids. From germline, CDR1 is MGHRA and CDR2 YSYEKL. The CDR3 sequence is CASSQVLAGGYHEQYF. Here the CDR3 DNA reads TGTGCCAGCAGCCAAGTACTAGCGGGAGGGTATCACGAGCAGTACTTC.

V is TRBV20-1 and J is TRBJ2-5, with unresolved D. Trimming stripped 0 bases from V and 3 bases from J, with 8 bases between. Germline V CDR1 and CDR2: DFQATT, SNEGSKA (reference sequence). The CDR3 length is 13 residues. The DNA for the CDR3 is TGCAGTGCTAGAGATGAGAACAAAGAGACCCAGTACTTC. It is translated as CSARDENKETQYF.

The J gene is TRBJ2-5, the V gene TRBV24-1; 7 bases map to TRBD2. CDR1 and CDR2 from the germline V gene are KGHDR and SFDVKD. The CDR3 consists of 13 residues. V was pared by 6 bases and J by 7 bases, with 7 bases of the junction left unmatched. DNA of the CDR3: TGTGCCACCAGTCCGGGAGGTGATGGGACCCAGTACTTC. It yields the protein CATSPGGDGTQYF.

The V call is TRBV7-9, the J call TRBJ2-7, with D hard to call. Trimming took off 8 bases at V and 3 bases at J, with 17 bases between the two ends. Germline CDR1 and CDR2: SEHNR and FQNEAQ (reference sequence). CDR3 length equals 14 residues. CDR3 nucleotides: TGTGCCAGCGCGGAGACCACGAGCATCTACGAGCAGTACTTC. It codes for CASAETTSIYEQYF.

This rearrangement joins TRBV14 to TRBJ1-6; D not certain. The CDR3 sequence is 14 residues long. CDR1 is SGHDN, CDR2 FVKESK, per germline. The ends were cut back, 4 bases at V and 3 bases at J, with 7 bases in the middle. The CDR3 DNA follows: TGTGCCAGCAGCCCCCGACTCTATAATTCACCCCTCCACTTT. This translates into CASSPRLYNSPLHF.

DNA of the CDR3: TGTGCCAGCAGTCCCATCCCGCGGGAGAACACTGAAGCTTTCTTT. This gives the protein CASSPIPRENTEAFF. The chain employs TRBV6-6 and TRBJ1-1; D is uncertain. V lost 5 bases and J 1 base, leaving 14 bases between the germline ends. The CDR3 loop spans 15 amino acids. The V gene's germline CDR1 is MNHNY and CDR2 SVGAGI (reference sequence).

This clonotype was counted between two and nine times. CDR3: CSAIGTANTGELFF. The CDR3 DNA reads as TGCAGTGCTATAGGGACAGCGAACACCGGGGAGCTGTTTTTT. The rearrangement joins TRBV20-1 to TRBJ2-2; 7 positions match TRBD1. CDR3 length equals 14 residues. The ends lost 4 bases at V and 0 bases at J; junction bases unmatched: 2. The germline V gene encodes CDR1 DFQATT and CDR2 SNEGSKA (reference sequence).

Notes on this clonotype: At one end, the junction sequence differs from germline, possibly due to a read error. V usage is TRBV10-3 and J usage is TRBJ1-2; the D is unclear. The CDR3 sequence is 14 residues long. Per germline, CDR1 ENHRY and CDR2 SYGVKD. CDR3 loop: CASSYLTANYGYTF. In DNA form, the CDR3 reads TGTGCCAGCAGTTACCTTACAGCGAACTATGGCTACACCTTC.

CDR3 in DNA: TGTGCCAGTAGTATAGTCGGGGGAAACTACGAGCAGTACTTC. It yields the protein CASSIVGGNYEQYF. The chain uses TRBV19 and TRBJ2-5; the D gene is possibly TRBD2 (6 bases). The J call may be wrong; the DNA end is better matched by TRBJ2-7. Germline V gene data show CDR1 as LNHDA and CDR2 as SQIVND (reference sequence). The CDR3 totals 14 residues.

The chain carries TRBV29-1 and TRBJ2-3; 9 positions agree with TRBD1. The V and J ends lost 6 bases and 3 bases, in that order; junction bases with no gene match: 16. Germline CDR1 SQVTM, CDR2 ANQGSEA. The CDR3 is made up of 17 amino acids. The CDR3 reads CSVLTQGGTGKTDTQYF. The DNA for the CDR3 is TGCAGCGTCCTCACTCAAGGGGGGACAGGGAAGACAGATACGCAGTATTTT.

Turning to this clonotype: At one boundary the junction diverges from the germline segment, which might be a read error. The chain uses TRBV6-1 and TRBJ2-7, with a tentative D call TRBD2 (6 bases). Germline lookup yields CDR1 MNHNS and CDR2 SASEGT. This CDR3 spans 14 amino acids. In DNA, the CDR3 is TGTGCCATCAGTGAAGCGGCGGTTACTCGGGAGCTGTACTTC. Amino acids: CAISEAAVTRELYF.

J is TRBJ2-5 and V is TRBV4-2; D gene unclear. Looked up from germline, CDR1 is LGHNA and CDR2 is YNFKEQ. V lost 0 bases and J 1 base, leaving 6 bases between the germline ends. The CDR3 runs 14 residues. CDR3 nucleotides: TGTGCCAGCAGCCAAGAACCTACCCAAGAGACCCAGTACTTC. It encodes CASSQEPTQETQYF.

The rearrangement joins TRBV6-6 to TRBJ2-7, with 7 bases lining up with TRBD1. V trimming: 5 bases; J trimming: 0 bases; junction bases outside the gene matches: 10. Germline V gene lookup returns CDR1 MNHNY and CDR2 SVGAGI (reference sequence). This CDR3 has 16 amino acids. The CDR3 DNA follows: TGTGCCAGCAGTGAGCAACCGGGACAGAGCTCCTACGAGCAGTACTTC. This sequence encodes CASSEQPGQSSYEQYF.